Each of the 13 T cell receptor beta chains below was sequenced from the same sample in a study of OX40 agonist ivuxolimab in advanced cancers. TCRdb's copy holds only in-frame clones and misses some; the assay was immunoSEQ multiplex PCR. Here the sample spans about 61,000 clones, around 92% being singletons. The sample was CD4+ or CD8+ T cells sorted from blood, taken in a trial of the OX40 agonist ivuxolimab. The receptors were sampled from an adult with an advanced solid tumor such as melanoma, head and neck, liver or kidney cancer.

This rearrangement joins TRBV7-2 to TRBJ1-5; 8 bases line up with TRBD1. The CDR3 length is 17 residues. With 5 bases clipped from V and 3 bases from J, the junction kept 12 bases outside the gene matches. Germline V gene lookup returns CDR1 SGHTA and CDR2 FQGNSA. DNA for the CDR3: TGTGCCAGCAGCCCTTTCCCCGACAGGGGTGCCAATCAGCCCCAGCATTTT. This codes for CASSPFPDRGANQPQHF.

This CDR3 reads CASSYWTDQETQYF. DNA of the CDR3: TGTGCCAGCAGTTACTGGACAGACCAAGAGACCCAGTACTTC. The chain uses TRBV6-5 and TRBJ2-5; possibly TRBD1 for D (6 bases). This CDR3 has 14 amino acids. CDR1 MNHEY and CDR2 SVGAGI come from the germline V gene. V was clipped by 1 base and J by 0 bases, with 6 bases between them.

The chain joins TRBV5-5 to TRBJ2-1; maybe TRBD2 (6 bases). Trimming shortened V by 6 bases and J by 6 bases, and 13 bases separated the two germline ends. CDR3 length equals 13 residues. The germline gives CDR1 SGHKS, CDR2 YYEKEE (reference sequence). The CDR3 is CASTPLSGNEQFF. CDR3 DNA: TGTGCCAGCACCCCTCTTAGCGGCAATGAGCAGTTCTTC.

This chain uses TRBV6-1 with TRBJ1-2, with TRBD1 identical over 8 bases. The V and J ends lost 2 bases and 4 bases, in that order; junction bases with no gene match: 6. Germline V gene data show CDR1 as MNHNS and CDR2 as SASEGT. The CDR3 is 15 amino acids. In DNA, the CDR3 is TGTGCCAGCAGTGAAATGGAGACAGGGGCCTATGGCTACACCTTC. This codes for CASSEMETGAYGYTF.

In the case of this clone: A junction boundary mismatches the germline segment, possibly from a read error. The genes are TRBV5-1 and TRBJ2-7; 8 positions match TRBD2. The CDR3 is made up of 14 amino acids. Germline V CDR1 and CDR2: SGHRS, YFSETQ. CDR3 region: CASSWRTSSHEQYF. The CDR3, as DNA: TGCGCCAGCAGCTGGAGGACTAGCTCCCACGAGCAGTACTTC.

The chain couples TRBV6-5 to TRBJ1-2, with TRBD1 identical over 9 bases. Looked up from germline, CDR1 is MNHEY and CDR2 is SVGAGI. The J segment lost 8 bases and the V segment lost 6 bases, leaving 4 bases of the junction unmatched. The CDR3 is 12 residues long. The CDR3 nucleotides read TGTGCCAGCAGAAGGGGGACAGGGGGCTACACCTTC. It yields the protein CASRRGTGGYTF.

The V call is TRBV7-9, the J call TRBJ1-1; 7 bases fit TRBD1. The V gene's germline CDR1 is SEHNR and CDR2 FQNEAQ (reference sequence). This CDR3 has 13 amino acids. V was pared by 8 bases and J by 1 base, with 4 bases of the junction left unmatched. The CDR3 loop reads CASGDSPNTEAFF. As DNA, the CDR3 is TGTGCCAGCGGGGACAGCCCGAACACTGAAGCTTTCTTT. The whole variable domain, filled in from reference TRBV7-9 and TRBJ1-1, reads DTGVSQNPRHKITKRGQNVTFRCDPISEHNRLYWYRQTLGQGPEFLTYFQNEAQLEKSRLLSDRFSAERPKGSFSTLEIQRTEQGDSAMYLCASGDSPNTEAFFGQGTRLTVV.

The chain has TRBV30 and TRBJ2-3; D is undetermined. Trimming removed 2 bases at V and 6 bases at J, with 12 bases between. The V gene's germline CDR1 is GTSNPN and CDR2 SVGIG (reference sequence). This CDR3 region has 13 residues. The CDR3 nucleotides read TGTGCCTGGAGTTCACTCTCGTCCGATACGCAGTATTTT. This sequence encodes CAWSSLSSDTQYF. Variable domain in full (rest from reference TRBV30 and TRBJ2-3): SQTIHQWPATLVQPVGSPLSLECTVEGTSNPNLYWYRQAAGRGLQLLFYSVGIGQISSEVPQNLSASRPQDRQFILSSKKLLLSDSGFYLCAWSSLSSDTQYFGPGTRLTVL.

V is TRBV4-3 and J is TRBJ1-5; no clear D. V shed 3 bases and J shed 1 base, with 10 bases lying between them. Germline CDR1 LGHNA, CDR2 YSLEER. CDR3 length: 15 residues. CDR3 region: CASSHVLGSNQPQHF. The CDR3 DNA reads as TGCGCCAGCAGCCACGTACTGGGGAGCAATCAGCCCCAGCATTTT.

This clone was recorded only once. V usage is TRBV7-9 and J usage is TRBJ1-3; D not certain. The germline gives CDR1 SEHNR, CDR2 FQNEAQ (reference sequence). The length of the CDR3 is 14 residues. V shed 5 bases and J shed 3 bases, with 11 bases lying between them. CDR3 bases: TGTGCCAGCAGCAGGCGAGGAGGTGGAAACACCATATATTTT. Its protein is CASSRRGGGNTIYF. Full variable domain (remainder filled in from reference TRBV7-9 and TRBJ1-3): DTGVSQNPRHKITKRGQNVTFRCDPISEHNRLYWYRQTLGQGPEFLTYFQNEAQLEKSRLLSDRFSAERPKGSFSTLEIQRTEQGDSAMYLCASSRRGGGNTIYFGEGSWLTVV.

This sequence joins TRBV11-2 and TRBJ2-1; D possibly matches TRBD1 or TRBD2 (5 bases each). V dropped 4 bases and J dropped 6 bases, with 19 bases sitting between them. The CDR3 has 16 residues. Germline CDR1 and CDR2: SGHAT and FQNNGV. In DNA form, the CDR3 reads TGTGCCAGCAGCTCATTCCGGGGCCCTCCGTCCAATGAGCAGTTCTTC. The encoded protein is CASSSFRGPPSNEQFF. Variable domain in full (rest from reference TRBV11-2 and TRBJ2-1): EAGVAQSPRYKIIEKRQSVAFWCNPISGHATLYWYQQILGQGPKLLIQFQNNGVVDDSQLPKDRFSAERLKGVDSTLKIQPAKLEDSAVYLCASSSFRGPPSNEQFFGPGTRLTVL.

The CDR3 DNA follows: TGTGCCTGGGACGTACTAGCGGGAGTCCATGAGCAGTTCTTC. Translating it yields CAWDVLAGVHEQFF. This chain joins TRBV30 and TRBJ2-1, with TRBD2 matching over 11 bases. Losses at the gene ends were 5 bases for V and 8 bases for J; bases not matched to a gene: 8. Germline CDR1 GTSNPN, CDR2 SVGIG (reference sequence). CDR3 length: 14 amino acids.

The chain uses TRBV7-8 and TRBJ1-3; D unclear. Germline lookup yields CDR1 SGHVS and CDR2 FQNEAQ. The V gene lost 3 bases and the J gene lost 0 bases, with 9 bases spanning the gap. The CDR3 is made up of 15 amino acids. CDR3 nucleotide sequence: TGTGCCAGCAGCTTCGGACGCATCTCTGGAAACACCATATATTTT. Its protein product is CASSFGRISGNTIYF.